These 25 T cell receptor beta chains originate from one sample sequenced in a study of blood T cell repertoires in COVID-19. Measured with immunoSEQ multiplex PCR; TCRdb has only the in-frame clones, and not every one. The sample includes fewer than 150,000 clones, around 85% seen only once; the top ten take approximately 4.3%. Sequenced input: peripheral blood. Receptor source: a human donor in a cohort sampled during active COVID-19.

The count of this clone is one. The chain has TRBV19 and TRBJ2-4; D possibly corresponds to TRBD1 (5 bases). This CDR3 is built from 13 residues. The germline gives CDR1 LNHDA, CDR2 SQIVND (reference sequence). V lost 4 bases and J 3 bases, leaving 7 bases between the germline ends. CDR3 region: CASSTDNKNIQYF. The CDR3 DNA reads as TGTGCCAGTAGTACGGACAACAAAAACATTCAGTACTTC.

The chain recombines TRBV6-5 with TRBJ1-2; TRBD1 agrees at 9 bases. This CDR3 contains 12 residues. Losses at the gene ends were 5 bases for V and 11 bases for J; bases not matched to a gene: 6. Germline CDR1 is MNHEY and CDR2 is SVGAGI. This CDR3 is CASSPDRGRYTF. In DNA form, the CDR3 reads TGTGCCAGCAGTCCGGACAGGGGAAGGTACACCTTC.

V and J are TRBV18 and TRBJ1-1; D is unclear. Germline V gives CDR1 KGHSH, CDR2 LQKENI. V lost 3 bases and J lost 7, with 12 bases in between. The CDR3 contains 13 residues. The CDR3 protein is CASSPPSRLEAFF. The CDR3 nucleotides read TGTGCCAGCTCACCCCCCTCCAGGCTTGAAGCTTTCTTT.

V usage is TRBV30 and J usage is TRBJ1-1, with D unresolved. CDR3 size: 12 residues. V lost 2 bases, J lost 5 bases, and 9 bases lay in between. The germline gives CDR1 GTSNPN, CDR2 SVGIG (reference sequence). The CDR3 loop reads CAWSKSETEAFF. The DNA of the CDR3 is TGTGCCTGGAGTAAGTCGGAGACTGAAGCTTTCTTT.

The chain couples TRBV7-8 to TRBJ1-1; tentative D call: TRBD1 (6 bases). The V end was cut by 5 bases, the J end by 0 bases, with 25 bases between. The CDR3 is 19 residues long. Germline CDR1 SGHVS, CDR2 FQNEAQ. The DNA of the CDR3 is TGTGCCAGCAGCCCCACCGGGGGGTCTGGGGGGGCCATGAACACTGAAGCTTTCTTT. It specifies CASSPTGGSGGAMNTEAFF.

This clone was picked up a small number of times. CDR3 sequence: CASSEGEENYGYTF. The CDR3, as DNA: TGTGCCAGCAGCGAAGGGGAGGAGAACTATGGCTACACCTTC. The V and J genes are TRBV7-2 and TRBJ1-2; perhaps TRBD1 as D (5 bases). The V end was cut by 5 bases, the J end by 2 bases, with 12 bases between. The CDR3 consists of 14 residues. Germline assignment: CDR1 SGHTA and CDR2 FQGNSA.

The chain links TRBV2 to TRBJ1-5; unclear D gene. Germline CDR1 is SNHLY and CDR2 is FYNNEI. Trimming left V 4 bases short and J 5 bases short, with 6 bases between. The CDR3 consists of 12 residues. The DNA of the CDR3 is TGTGCCAGCAGTGGTCTTGATCAGCCCCAGCATTTT. The encoded protein is CASSGLDQPQHF.

The rearrangement uses TRBV7-2 and TRBJ2-3; 7 bases match TRBD1. CDR3 length equals 16 residues. CDR1 is SGHTA and CDR2 is FQGNSA in the germline V gene. V was pared by 1 base and J by 5 bases, with 9 bases of the junction left unmatched. In nucleotides, the CDR3 is TGTGCCAGCAGCTTAGAATGGGGACAGCCCCGAGATACGCAGTATTTT. Its translation: CASSLEWGQPRDTQYF.

This chain links TRBV16 with TRBJ1-5, with D hard to call. The CDR3 is made up of 15 amino acids. The germline V gene has CDR1 KGHSY and CDR2 FQNENV. V was cut by 1 base and J by 4 bases, with 11 bases left in between. The CDR3 coding sequence is TGTGCCAGCAGCCAATTTGAGGGCCCTAATCAGCCCCAGCATTTT. Amino acids: CASSQFEGPNQPQHF.

This sequence joins TRBV29-1 and TRBJ2-1; 9 positions match TRBD2. This CDR3 has 12 residues. Trimming took 3 bases from V and 9 from J; bases not matched to a gene: 3. The germline gives CDR1 SQVTM, CDR2 ANQGSEA. This chain's CDR3 is CSVEREGGEQFF. The DNA for the CDR3 is TGCAGCGTTGAGCGGGAGGGGGGTGAGCAGTTCTTC.

V usage is TRBV5-6 and J usage is TRBJ2-3; maybe TRBD2 (6 bases). V lost 1 base and J 4 bases, leaving 10 bases between the germline ends. The CDR3 loop spans 14 amino acids. Germline CDR1 SGHDT, CDR2 YYEEEE. This CDR3 is CASSLILAADTQYF. In DNA, the CDR3 is TGTGCCAGCAGCTTGATACTAGCTGCAGATACGCAGTATTTT.

The rearrangement links TRBV28 to TRBJ2-3, with D possibly matching TRBD2 (5 bases). Trimming took 7 bases from V and 0 from J, leaving 8 bases between them. The CDR3 is 13 amino acids. CDR1 is MDHEN and CDR2 is SYDVKM in the germline V gene. The CDR3 loop is CASIAHSTDTQYF. The CDR3 nucleotides are TGTGCCAGCATAGCGCATAGCACAGATACGCAGTATTTT.

With regard to this clone: The sample carries other DNA sequences with the same CDR3. V usage is TRBV7-9 and J usage is TRBJ1-1, with no clear D. Trimming cost V 1 base and J 1 base, with 10 bases left between them. Per the germline V gene, CDR1 is SEHNR and CDR2 is FQNEAQ (reference sequence). CDR3 length equals 15 residues. CDR3 sequence (DNA): TGTGCCAGCAGCTTAGTCGGGCGGGAGAACACTGAAGCTTTCTTT. It yields the protein CASSLVGRENTEAFF.

V is TRBV24-1 and J is TRBJ1-1; D is perhaps TRBD1 (5 bases). The length of the CDR3 is 14 residues. Germline lookup yields CDR1 KGHDR and CDR2 SFDVKD. V gave up 4 bases and J gave up 11 bases, with 19 bases separating them. The DNA for the CDR3 is TGTGCCACCAGTGAGGGGGGACTCCGTGGGGCGGCTTTCTTT. It codes for CATSEGGLRGAAFF.

The V and J genes are TRBV19 and TRBJ1-2; 8 nucleotides align to TRBD1. This CDR3 spans 13 amino acids. From germline, CDR1 is LNHDA and CDR2 SQIVND (reference sequence). Trimming took 5 bases from V and 5 from J; bases not matched to a gene: 4. CDR3 in amino acids: CASSVTGGYGYTF. The DNA for the CDR3 is TGTGCCAGTAGTGTAACAGGGGGATATGGCTACACCTTC. Filled out from reference TRBV19 and TRBJ1-2, the complete variable domain reads DGGITQSPKYLFRKEGQNVTLSCEQNLNHDAMYWYRQDPGQGLRLIYYSQIVNDFQKGDIAEGYSVSREKKESFPLTVTSAQKNPTAFYLCASSVTGGYGYTFGSGTRLTVV.

The J gene is TRBJ1-1, the V gene TRBV9, with D possibly being TRBD1 (6 bases). The germline gives CDR1 SGDLS, CDR2 YYNGEE. V dropped 4 bases and J dropped 5 bases, with 27 bases sitting between them. The CDR3 has 18 amino acids. Written as DNA, the CDR3 is TGTGCCAGCAGCCCACCAAGGGGGGGCAGGTACGGGGAAACTGAAGCTTTCTTT. Translated: CASSPPRGGRYGETEAFF.

V is TRBV29-1 and J is TRBJ1-2; D gene uncertain. Trimming left V 6 bases short and J 0 bases short, with 8 bases between. The CDR3 covers 12 residues. CDR1 and CDR2 (germline): SQVTM, ANQGSEA. CDR3 bases: TGCAGCGTATTAATAGCTAACTATGGCTACACCTTC. Protein: CSVLIANYGYTF. Supplemented by reference TRBV29-1 and TRBJ1-2, the full variable domain reads SAVISQKPSRDICQRGTSLTIQCQVDSQVTMMFWYRQQPGQSLTLIATANQGSEATYESGFVIDKFPISRPNLTFSTLTVSNMSPEDSSIYLCSVLIANYGYTFGSGTRLTVV.

DNA of the CDR3: TGTGCCTGGAGGGAGGACAGGAACTATGGCTACACCTTC. Its translation is CAWREDRNYGYTF. The chain links TRBV30 to TRBJ1-2; 7 bases are a match to TRBD1. Trimming removed 3 bases from V and 2 bases from J; junction bases left unmatched: 3. Germline V gene sequence: CDR1 GTSNPN, CDR2 SVGIG (reference sequence). CDR3 length equals 13 residues.

The chain recombines TRBV11-2 with TRBJ1-4; the match to TRBD1 covers 8 bases. Germline assignment: CDR1 SGHAT and CDR2 FQNNGV. Losses at the gene ends were 5 bases for V and 8 bases for J; bases not matched to a gene: 13. CDR3 size: 16 residues. CDR3 coding DNA: TGTGCCAGCAGCCCCACGGGGTTGCCAGGGGGCGAAAAACTGTTTTTT. It is translated as CASSPTGLPGGEKLFF.

The chain couples TRBV7-2 to TRBJ2-5; D possibly corresponds to TRBD2 (6 bases). V was shortened by 3 bases and J by 4 bases, with 6 bases between the two germline ends. CDR3 length equals 12 residues. Germline V gene lookup returns CDR1 SGHTA and CDR2 FQGNSA. This chain's CDR3 is CASSLRGETQYF. As DNA, the CDR3 is TGTGCCAGCAGCTTGCGGGGAGAGACCCAGTACTTC.

This clone occurred a few times. This chain links TRBV7-2 with TRBJ2-3, with 9 nucleotides matching TRBD1. V was pared by 6 bases and J by 3 bases, with 10 bases of the junction left unmatched. Germline V gene sequence: CDR1 SGHTA, CDR2 FQGNSA. The CDR3 has 16 amino acids. CDR3 sequence reads: CASSSRGQGMTDTQYF. The CDR3 DNA reads TGTGCCAGCAGTTCCAGGGGACAGGGTATGACAGATACGCAGTATTTT.

The V call is TRBV3-1 (or the pseudogene TRBV3-2), the J call TRBJ2-7, with TRBD2 identical over 8 bases. J was trimmed by 3 bases and V by 4 bases; bases with no gene match: 5. Germline V CDR1 and CDR2: LGHDT, YNNKEL (reference sequence). This CDR3 spans 14 amino acids. CDR3 sequence (DNA): TGTGCCAGCAGCCCTCCGGGGGGGGTCTACGAGCAGTACTTC. Residues: CASSPPGGVYEQYF.

As DNA, the CDR3 is TGTGCCAGCAACCCCCTAGCGGGGAACACCGGGGAGCTGTTTTTT. Amino acids: CASNPLAGNTGELFF. The V call is TRBV27, the J call TRBJ2-2; 8 bases align to TRBD2. The CDR3 is 15 amino acids. Trimming cost V 7 bases and J 1 base; bases outside gene matches: 5. CDR1 and CDR2 from the germline V gene are MNHEY and SMNVEV (reference sequence).

The rearrangement links TRBV3-1 (or the pseudogene TRBV3-2) to TRBJ2-7; 10 bases are a match to TRBD2. There are 15 residues in the CDR3. The germline V gene has CDR1 LGHDT and CDR2 YNNKEL (reference sequence). Trimming at V came to 4 bases and at J to 7 bases, leaving 10 bases not matched to a gene. The CDR3: CASSPGAGGPGEQYF. CDR3 DNA: TGTGCCAGCAGCCCGGGAGCGGGGGGGCCGGGAGAGCAGTACTTC.

For the CDR3, the DNA is TGCGCCAGCAGCCAAGATATAGCGGGATATAATAATGAGCAGTTCTTC. Residues: CASSQDIAGYNNEQFF. The V gene is TRBV4-1, the J gene TRBJ2-1; 8 bases match TRBD2. V dropped 0 bases and J dropped 7; count of bases not matched to a gene: 8. Germline-derived CDR1 and CDR2 are MGHRA and YSYEKL. The CDR3 length is 16 residues.